A single sample gave rise to the 17 T cell receptor beta chains below, sequenced in a study of T-cell memory formation after mild COVID-19. MiXCR, applied by TCRdb to the 5' RACE reads, yields one record per CDR3 protein. The table shows 170,000 or so distinct CDR3 sequences, with around 30% occurring only once. Sequencing input: PBMCs or a T cell subset sorted from them (not recorded which). These receptors came from an adult woman who had mild COVID-19 (a few samples of this study predate the infection). Cell type and time point are not known.

The rearrangement joins TRBV15 to TRBJ2-7, with 12 bases aligning to TRBD2. This CDR3 spans 15 amino acids. V lost 4 bases, J lost 8 bases, and 9 bases stayed unmatched. Germline CDR1 and CDR2: LNHNV and YYDKDF (reference sequence). CDR3 amino acids: CATSTDLAGGRKQYF. CDR3 nucleotide sequence: TGTGCCACCAGCACGGACCTAGCGGGAGGGCGAAAGCAGTACTTC.

This rearrangement joins TRBV25-1 to TRBJ2-2; 10 bases match TRBD1. This CDR3 is built from 22 residues. With 4 bases clipped from V and 2 bases from J, the junction kept 22 bases outside the gene matches. CDR1 and CDR2 from the germline V gene are MGHDK and SYGVNS. CDR3 sequence (DNA): TGTGCCAGCAGTGCCCTCCGTCCCGGGACAGGGGACCTCGAAGCCAACACCGGGGAGCTGTTTTTT. As protein: CASSALRPGTGDLEANTGELFF.

This chain links TRBV6-2 or TRBV6-3 with TRBJ2-1; the D is unclear. The ends were cut back, 8 bases at V and 3 bases at J, with 11 bases in the middle. This CDR3 region has 13 residues. Looked up from germline, CDR1 is MNHEY and CDR2 is SVGEGT. The CDR3 sequence: CASSILSYNEQFF. CDR3 nucleotide sequence: TGTGCCAGCTCTATACTTAGCTACAATGAGCAGTTCTTC.

The chain uses TRBV4-3 and TRBJ1-1; D remains unclear. This CDR3 contains 13 residues. Germline CDR1 and CDR2: LGHNA and YSLEER. With 3 bases removed from V and 6 bases from J, the gap between germline ends came to 11 bases. CDR3 nucleotide sequence: TGCGCCAGCAGCCACGACAAGTATCCTGAAGCTTTCTTT. Encoded protein: CASSHDKYPEAFF.

This clonotype was observed a few times. The chain uses TRBV12-3 or TRBV12-4 and TRBJ2-3, with D unclear. This CDR3 is 14 amino acids long. With 8 bases removed from V and 2 bases from J, the gap between germline ends came to 14 bases. CDR3 region: CASSPLSLTDTQYF. For the CDR3, the DNA is TGTGCCAGCTCGCCACTCAGCCTCACAGATACGCAGTATTTT.

The chain couples TRBV11-2 to TRBJ2-1; D not certain. CDR1 is SGHAT and CDR2 is FQNNGV in the germline V gene. CDR3 length: 13 residues. V was cut by 5 bases and J by 4 bases, with 9 bases left in between. CDR3 bases: TGTGCCAGCAGCACTGACTTGTACAATGAGCAGTTCTTC. Its protein product is CASSTDLYNEQFF.

This chain links TRBV7-9 with TRBJ1-5; a weak D match, TRBD1 (5 bases). Deletions cut 3 bases from V and 3 bases from J, with 18 bases between. The CDR3 contains 17 residues. Germline CDR1 and CDR2: SEHNR and FQNEAQ (reference sequence). The CDR3 spells CASSLGEFVDANQPQHF. DNA of the CDR3: TGTGCCAGCAGCTTGGGGGAATTCGTGGACGCCAATCAGCCCCAGCATTTT.

The chain uses TRBV19 and TRBJ2-4, with D perhaps matching TRBD1 (5 bases). There are 15 residues in the CDR3. Germline V lookup: CDR1 LNHDA, CDR2 SQIVND (reference sequence). V lost 5 bases and J 0 bases, leaving 11 bases between the germline ends. Here the CDR3 DNA reads TGTGCCAGTAGTGCGACAGAACTAGCCAAAAACATTCAGTACTTC. This gives the protein CASSATELAKNIQYF.

The chain joins TRBV7-9 to TRBJ1-1, with D maybe TRBD1 (6 bases). The germline gives CDR1 SEHNR, CDR2 FQNEAQ (reference sequence). V was pared by 0 bases and J by 0 bases, with 17 bases between. The CDR3 loop spans 18 amino acids. CDR3 loop: CASSLAGRGPPMNTEAFF. CDR3 in DNA: TGTGCCAGCAGCTTAGCCGGCAGGGGACCTCCGATGAACACTGAAGCTTTCTTT. Based on the CDR3 plus reference TRBV7-9 and TRBJ1-1, the full variable domain is DTGVSQNPRHKITKRGQNVTFRCDPISEHNRLYWYRQTLGQGPEFLTYFQNEAQLEKSRLLSDRFSAERPKGSFSTLEIQRTEQGDSAMYLCASSLAGRGPPMNTEAFFGQGTRLTVV.

CDR3 sequence (DNA): TGTGCCACCACGGGTGATTTGGGACAGGCCTATGGCTACACCTTC. It yields the protein CATTGDLGQAYGYTF. The chain recombines TRBV15 with TRBJ1-2; 8 bases align to TRBD1. The junction had 11 bases not matched to a gene; V was cut back by 7 bases and J by 4 bases. CDR3 length: 15 residues. Germline-derived CDR1 and CDR2 are LNHNV and YYDKDF (reference sequence).

This clonotype was counted only a few times. The genes are TRBV24-1 and TRBJ1-1; unclear D gene. V lost 3 bases, J lost 8 bases, and 12 bases lay in between. This CDR3 spans 13 amino acids. The V gene's germline CDR1 is KGHDR and CDR2 SFDVKD. The CDR3, as DNA: TGTGCCACCAGTGATAGGACGTTTTCAGAAGCTTTCTTT. Its translation: CATSDRTFSEAFF.

This clonotype was seen a handful of times. This rearrangement joins TRBV6-5 to TRBJ2-7; 9 nucleotides agree with TRBD2. CDR3 length: 17 amino acids. V was clipped by 0 bases and J by 5 bases; unmatched bases: 11. Germline V gene data show CDR1 as MNHEY and CDR2 as SVGAGI. CDR3 coding DNA: TGTGCCAGCAGTTACTCGGGAGTAGCGGGAGAAATGAACGAGCAGTACTTC. Amino acids: CASSYSGVAGEMNEQYF.

The chain joins TRBV20-1 to TRBJ2-7; 8 positions match TRBD2. V shed 2 bases, J shed 4 bases, and the junction held 10 bases outside the gene matches. This CDR3 region has 15 residues. Germline CDR1 and CDR2: DFQATT and SNEGSKA (reference sequence). CDR3 in amino acids: CSARSQGVAGYEQYF. In nucleotides, the CDR3 is TGCAGTGCTAGATCCCAGGGAGTAGCGGGGTACGAGCAGTACTTC.

This clonotype was counted a few times. The chain combines TRBV9 with TRBJ2-7; TRBD2 might be the D (5 bases). The CDR3 sequence is 16 residues long. Germline assignment: CDR1 SGDLS and CDR2 YYNGEE. The ends were cut back, 4 bases at V and 2 bases at J, with 19 bases in the middle. CDR3 sequence (DNA): TGTGCCAGCAGCCCAAGCCCGGAGGAAGGGACCTACGAGCAGTACTTC. Amino acids: CASSPSPEEGTYEQYF.

The count of this clonotype is one. The chain recombines TRBV6-5 with TRBJ1-2; no definite D call. The CDR3 totals 14 residues. V was trimmed by 2 bases and J by 5 bases, leaving 12 bases between them. In germline, CDR1 is MNHEY, CDR2 SVGAGI. CDR3 sequence (DNA): TGTGCCAGCAGTTACGGGCACCCCGGATATGGCTACACCTTC. This codes for CASSYGHPGYGYTF.

The V and J genes are TRBV18 and TRBJ2-3; D may be TRBD1 (6 bases). There are 14 residues in the CDR3. V was shortened by 4 bases and J by 2 bases, with 10 bases between the two germline ends. The germline CDR1 and CDR2 sequences are KGHSH and LQKENI. The CDR3 here is CASSRGHTTDTQYF. The CDR3 DNA sequence: TGTGCCAGCTCACGGGGACATACCACAGATACGCAGTATTTT.

The V gene is TRBV6-2 or TRBV6-3, the J gene TRBJ2-7; D possibly matches TRBD1 or TRBD2 (5 bases each). Germline V gene lookup returns CDR1 MNHEY and CDR2 SVGEGT. The CDR3 length is 14 residues. V lost 4 bases and J 5 bases, leaving 15 bases between the germline ends. The CDR3: CASSSWDLSHEQYF. The CDR3 DNA follows: TGTGCCAGCAGTTCCTGGGACCTGAGTCACGAGCAGTACTTC.